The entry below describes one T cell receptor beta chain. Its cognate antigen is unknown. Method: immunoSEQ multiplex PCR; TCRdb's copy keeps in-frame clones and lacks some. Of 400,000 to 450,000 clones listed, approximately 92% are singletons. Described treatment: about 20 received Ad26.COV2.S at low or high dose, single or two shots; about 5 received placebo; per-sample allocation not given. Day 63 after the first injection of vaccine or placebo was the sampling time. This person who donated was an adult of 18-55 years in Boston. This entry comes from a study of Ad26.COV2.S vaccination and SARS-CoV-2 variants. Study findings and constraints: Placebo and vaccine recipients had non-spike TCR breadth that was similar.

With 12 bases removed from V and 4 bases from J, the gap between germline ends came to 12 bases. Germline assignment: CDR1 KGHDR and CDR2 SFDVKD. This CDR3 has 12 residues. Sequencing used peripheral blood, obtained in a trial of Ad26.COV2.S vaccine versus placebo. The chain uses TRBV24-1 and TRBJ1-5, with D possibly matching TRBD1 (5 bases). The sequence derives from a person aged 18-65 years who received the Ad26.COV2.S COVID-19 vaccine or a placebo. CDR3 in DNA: TGTGCCGCTGGGCAGGGAAATCAGCCCCAGCATTTT. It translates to CAAGQGNQPQHF.